Each of the 32 T cell receptor beta chains below was sequenced from the same sample in a study of shared clonotypes between healthy human individuals. The assay was immunoSEQ multiplex PCR, and TCRdb's table has in-frame clones only and misses some. The sample consists of 600,000 to 750,000 clones, 55% to 80% of them appearing once. Sequencing was performed on memory CD4+ T cells sorted from blood. Regarding subset: CD45RA-negative fraction. These receptors came from a woman in her thirties in good health.

The chain carries TRBV5-1 and TRBJ2-5, with 7 bases aligning to TRBD2. The germline CDR1 and CDR2 sequences are SGHRS and YFSETQ. The CDR3 consists of 15 residues. V trimming: 5 bases; J trimming: 2 bases; junction bases outside the gene matches: 9. CDR3 in amino acids: CASSSTSMAQETQYF. In DNA form, the CDR3 reads TGCGCCAGCAGTTCGACTAGCATGGCACAAGAGACCCAGTACTTC. The full variable domain, completed using reference TRBV5-1 and TRBJ2-5, is KAGVTQTPRYLIKTRGQQVTLSCSPISGHRSVSWYQQTPGQGLQFLFEYFSETQRNKGNFPGRFSGRQFSNSRSEMNVSTLELGDSALYLCASSSTSMAQETQYFGPGTRLLVL.

J is TRBJ2-5 and V is TRBV6-5, with 8 bases aligning to TRBD2. With the DNA end fitting TRBJ2-7 better, the J assignment may be wrong. The CDR3 has 13 amino acids. Germline CDR1 and CDR2: MNHEY and SVGAGI. Here the CDR3 DNA reads TGTGCCAGCGGGGTAGCGGGAACCTACGAGCAGTACTTC. It encodes CASGVAGTYEQYF.

For this clone: Possible read error: a much larger clone is one base away. Other nucleotide sequences from this sample produce the same CDR3. The CDR3 nucleotides read TGTGCTAGCAGTTTAGTCTCGGGGCTAGCGGGATCCTACGAGCAGTACTTC. It translates to CASSLVSGLAGSYEQYF. The chain carries TRBV27 and TRBJ2-7; 9 bases map to TRBD2. Germline V gene lookup returns CDR1 MNHEY and CDR2 SMNVEV (reference sequence). This CDR3 comprises 17 residues.

The chain uses TRBV10-3 and TRBJ2-3; D perhaps matches TRBD1 (6 bases). The germline V gene encodes CDR1 ENHRY and CDR2 SYGVKD. The CDR3 is 13 amino acids. V was shortened by 5 bases and J by 4 bases, with 10 bases between the two germline ends. Here the CDR3 reads CAISTGFADTQYF. DNA for the CDR3: TGTGCCATCAGTACAGGGTTCGCAGATACGCAGTATTTT.

V is TRBV28 and J is TRBJ2-7; TRBD1 matches 7 bases. From germline, CDR1 is MDHEN and CDR2 SYDVKM. The CDR3 covers 15 residues. The trim removed 5 bases at V and 6 bases at J, leaving 13 bases unmatched. CDR3 loop: CASSPGTAHFSEQYF. The CDR3 DNA reads TGTGCCAGCAGTCCCGGGACAGCCCACTTCAGCGAGCAGTACTTC. The complete variable domain, with remaining parts taken from reference TRBV28 and TRBJ2-7, reads DVKVTQSSRYLVKRTGEKVFLECVQDMDHENMFWYRQDPGLGLRLIYFSYDVKMKEKGDIPEGYSVSREKKERFSLILESASTNQTSMYLCASSPGTAHFSEQYFGPGTRLTVT.

This clone showed up just once. The chain has TRBV4-1 and TRBJ1-4, with a weak D call TRBD1 (6 bases). CDR3 length: 15 residues. Trimming stripped 2 bases from V and 6 bases from J, with 13 bases between. CDR1 and CDR2 (germline): MGHRA, YSYEKL. In nucleotides, the CDR3 is TGCGCCAGCAGCCAAACCTACAGGGTAGATGAAAAACTGTTTTTT. Its translation: CASSQTYRVDEKLFF.

This rearrangement joins TRBV28 to TRBJ2-7, with D possibly being TRBD1 or TRBD2 (6 bases each). Trimming pared 0 bases from V and 0 bases from J, leaving 9 bases between. The CDR3 loop spans 15 amino acids. Looked up from germline, CDR1 is MDHEN and CDR2 is SYDVKM. The CDR3 sequence is CASSLWEGVSYEQYF. DNA for the CDR3: TGTGCCAGCAGTTTATGGGAGGGGGTCTCCTACGAGCAGTACTTC.

This clone was recorded a few times. The CDR3 nucleotides read TGTGCCAGCAGCGAGGGCGTTACCCAGGGCTACGAGCAGTACTTC. It yields the protein CASSEGVTQGYEQYF. V gene TRBV6-5 combines with J gene TRBJ2-7; tentatively, D is TRBD1 or TRBD2 (5 bases each). Germline CDR1 is MNHEY and CDR2 is SVGAGI. The CDR3 is 15 residues long. Trimming left V 6 bases short and J 3 bases short, with 18 bases between.

This chain uses TRBV18 with TRBJ2-3, with TRBD1 matching over 9 bases. CDR1 and CDR2 from the germline V gene are KGHSH and LQKENI. Trimming took 2 bases from V and 3 from J; bases not matched to a gene: 6. The CDR3 extends over 16 amino acids. CDR3 protein: CASSPTSTGGTDTQYF. Here the CDR3 DNA reads TGTGCCAGCTCACCAACCTCGACAGGGGGAACAGATACGCAGTATTTT.

The V gene is TRBV7-9, the J gene TRBJ1-4; no firm D call. The CDR3 consists of 17 residues. Germline CDR1 reads SEHNR; CDR2 reads FQNEAQ (reference sequence). Trimming removed 1 base at V and 5 bases at J, with 17 bases between. In DNA form, the CDR3 reads TGTGCCAGCAGCTTAGGTGGGGTTAGCTCAGGCAATGAAAAACTGTTTTTT. Translation gives CASSLGGVSSGNEKLFF. Variable domain in full (rest from reference TRBV7-9 and TRBJ1-4): DTGVSQNPRHKITKRGQNVTFRCDPISEHNRLYWYRQTLGQGPEFLTYFQNEAQLEKSRLLSDRFSAERPKGSFSTLEIQRTEQGDSAMYLCASSLGGVSSGNEKLFFGSGTQLSVL.

The genes are TRBV28 and TRBJ1-2; possibly TRBD1 for D (5 bases). The CDR3 contains 15 residues. V was shortened by 7 bases and J by 4 bases, with 19 bases between the two germline ends. Germline V gene data show CDR1 as MDHEN and CDR2 as SYDVKM. CDR3: CASIPQPGDSYGYTF. In nucleotides, the CDR3 is TGTGCCAGCATCCCTCAACCGGGGGATAGCTATGGCTACACCTTC.

V usage is TRBV4-1 and J usage is TRBJ1-4, with 9 bases aligning to TRBD1. After removal of 1 base from V and 10 bases from J, the junction contained 4 bases not matched to a gene. The CDR3 is made up of 14 amino acids. The germline V gene has CDR1 MGHRA and CDR2 YSYEKL. DNA for the CDR3: TGCGCCAGCAGCCAAGGGCCGGGACAGGGAAAACTGTTTTTT. It specifies CASSQGPGQGKLFF.

The chain joins TRBV9 to TRBJ2-2; the match to TRBD1 covers 7 bases. V was pared by 1 base and J by 1 base, with 4 bases of the junction left unmatched. This CDR3 spans 16 amino acids. The germline CDR1 and CDR2 sequences are SGDLS and YYNGEE. CDR3 region: CASSVRRGRNTGELFF. CDR3 sequence (DNA): TGTGCCAGCAGCGTAAGAAGGGGGCGGAACACCGGGGAGCTGTTTTTT.

The rearrangement links TRBV30 to TRBJ1-1, with D possibly matching TRBD1 (5 bases). V lost 2 bases to trimming and J lost 13 bases, with 14 bases between them. The CDR3 spans 11 residues. The germline V gene encodes CDR1 GTSNPN and CDR2 SVGIG (reference sequence). The CDR3 reads CAWSPGRRLFF. CDR3 DNA sequence: TGTGCCTGGAGTCCAGGGAGACGGCTTTTCTTT.

This clone was seen more than once but under ten times. The identical CDR3 is also encoded by other nucleotide sequences in the sample. This chain joins TRBV5-1 and TRBJ2-1; 11 positions agree with TRBD2. This CDR3 is built from 15 residues. CDR1 and CDR2 from the germline V gene are SGHRS and YFSETQ. With V trimmed by 1 base and J by 4 bases, 1 base remained unmatched. The DNA for the CDR3 is TGCGCCAGCAGCTTGTCTAGCGGGGGGTACAATGAGCAGTTCTTC. Its protein product is CASSLSSGGYNEQFF.

V gene TRBV6-1 combines with J gene TRBJ1-3; D is ambiguous. Trimming left V 1 base short and J 7 bases short, with 20 bases between. In germline, CDR1 is MNHNS, CDR2 SASEGT. This CDR3 has 17 residues. The CDR3, as DNA: TGTGCCAGCAGTGAAGTAATCACGGCCTTCGCATTTAACACCATATATTTT. The encoded protein is CASSEVITAFAFNTIYF.

In DNA, the CDR3 is TGTGCCAGCAGCTTAGCGGGTGGGGTGAGAGCTTTCTTT. Translation: CASSLAGGVRAFF. V usage is TRBV7-9 and J usage is TRBJ1-1; D not certain. CDR3 length: 13 amino acids. V lost 0 bases and J lost 10, with 12 bases in between. CDR1 SEHNR and CDR2 FQNEAQ come from the germline V gene (reference sequence). The full variable domain, rest sourced from reference TRBV7-9 and TRBJ1-1, is DTGVSQNPRHKITKRGQNVTFRCDPISEHNRLYWYRQTLGQGPEFLTYFQNEAQLEKSRLLSDRFSAERPKGSFSTLEIQRTEQGDSAMYLCASSLAGGVRAFFGQGTRLTVV.

V gene TRBV7-2 combines with J gene TRBJ2-4; D perhaps matches TRBD1 (5 bases). CDR3 length: 15 amino acids. Trimming shortened V by 5 bases and J by 0 bases, and 11 bases separated the two germline ends. Germline CDR1 reads SGHTA; CDR2 reads FQGNSA. CDR3 DNA: TGTGCCAGCAGCGGGAACAGGCTAGCCAAAAACATTCAGTACTTC. It encodes CASSGNRLAKNIQYF.

The chain recombines TRBV11-2 with TRBJ2-1; possibly TRBD1 for D (6 bases). V dropped 4 bases and J dropped 3 bases, with 13 bases sitting between them. Germline V gene data show CDR1 as SGHAT and CDR2 as FQNNGV. The CDR3 runs to 15 residues. CDR3 sequence (DNA): TGTGCCAGCAGCTATGGACAGAAGTACTACAATGAGCAGTTCTTC. Amino acids: CASSYGQKYYNEQFF.

The gene calls are TRBV28 and TRBJ2-5, with D uncertain. This CDR3 comprises 14 residues. In germline, CDR1 is MDHEN, CDR2 SYDVKM. The V gene lost 0 bases and the J gene lost 4 bases, with 9 bases spanning the gap. The CDR3 loop is CASSLWSDPETQYF. Here the CDR3 DNA reads TGTGCCAGCAGTTTATGGTCGGACCCAGAGACCCAGTACTTC.

The chain carries TRBV7-6 and TRBJ2-7; 7 bases map to TRBD2. The CDR3 is 12 amino acids. With V trimmed by 5 bases and J by 5 bases, 3 bases remained unmatched. Germline V gives CDR1 SGHVS, CDR2 FNYEAQ. CDR3 coding DNA: TGTGCCAGCAGCCGTGGACTAGACGAGCAGTACTTC. Protein sequence: CASSRGLDEQYF.

This clone was detected once. The chain carries TRBV5-6 and TRBJ2-5; TRBD2 matches 11 bases. Losses at the gene ends were 6 bases for V and 6 bases for J; bases not matched to a gene: 10. Germline loops: CDR1 SGHDT, CDR2 YYEEEE. The CDR3 consists of 15 residues. The chain's CDR3 is CASNLLTSGMKTQYF. In DNA, the CDR3 is TGTGCCAGCAACCTCCTGACTAGCGGGATGAAGACCCAGTACTTC. Drawing the rest from reference TRBV5-6 and TRBJ2-5, the complete variable domain is DAGVTQSPTHLIKTRGQQVTLRCSPKSGHDTVSWYQQALGQGPQFIFQYYEEEERQRGNFPDRFSGHQFPNYSSELNVNALLLGDSALYLCASNLLTSGMKTQYFGPGTRLLVL.

This clone has just one count. V usage is TRBV28 and J usage is TRBJ1-5; no clear D gene. This CDR3 contains 11 residues. Germline CDR1 and CDR2: MDHEN and SYDVKM. V gave up 4 bases and J gave up 9 bases, with 7 bases separating them. DNA of the CDR3: TGTGCCAGCAGTTCTTCTTGGCCCCAGCATTTT. It specifies CASSSSWPQHF.

V usage is TRBV28 and J usage is TRBJ1-1; the D is unclear. The CDR3 has 16 residues. Germline values: CDR1 MDHEN, CDR2 SYDVKM. The V and J ends lost 0 bases and 3 bases respectively, with 14 bases between them. This CDR3 reads CASSLWQEFGDTEAFF. DNA for the CDR3: TGTGCCAGCAGTTTATGGCAGGAGTTTGGGGACACTGAAGCTTTCTTT. The full variable domain, its missing parts supplied by reference TRBV28 and TRBJ1-1, is DVKVTQSSRYLVKRTGEKVFLECVQDMDHENMFWYRQDPGLGLRLIYFSYDVKMKEKGDIPEGYSVSREKKERFSLILESASTNQTSMYLCASSLWQEFGDTEAFFGQGTRLTVV.

This rearrangement joins TRBV30 to TRBJ1-1; possible D gene TRBD1, 6 bases. V was shortened by 4 bases and J by 1 base, with 10 bases between the two germline ends. This CDR3 spans 13 amino acids. Germline V lookup: CDR1 GTSNPN, CDR2 SVGIG (reference sequence). The CDR3: CAWTGGANTEAFF. The CDR3 nucleotides are TGTGCCTGGACGGGGGGCGCGAACACTGAAGCTTTCTTT.

This sequence joins TRBV7-8 and TRBJ1-2, with 7 bases matching TRBD1. The CDR3 runs to 14 residues. J was trimmed by 5 bases and V by 2 bases; bases with no gene match: 5. Germline-derived CDR1 and CDR2 are SGHVS and FQNEAQ. CDR3 sequence reads: CASSLSGTDYGYTF. The CDR3 DNA follows: TGTGCCAGCAGCTTATCCGGGACAGATTATGGCTACACCTTC.

Only a few counts were recorded for this clone. The chain joins TRBV6-6 to TRBJ2-7; D gene uncertain. Per the germline V gene, CDR1 is MNHNY and CDR2 is SVGAGI (reference sequence). The V end lost 0 bases, the J end lost 3 bases, and 12 bases lay between the germline ends. This CDR3 spans 15 amino acids. The CDR3 region is CASSYSSTPNYEQYF. CDR3 DNA sequence: TGTGCCAGCAGTTACTCGTCTACGCCGAACTACGAGCAGTACTTC.

J is TRBJ1-4 and V is TRBV10-2, with D unclear. The CDR3 loop spans 13 amino acids. Germline CDR1 reads WSHSY; CDR2 reads SAAADI. The V end lost 2 bases, the J end lost 4 bases, and 5 bases lay between the germline ends. CDR3 sequence (DNA): TGCGCCAGCAGTGAGATTATTAATGAAAAACTGTTTTTT. Its translation is CASSEIINEKLFF.

The chain joins TRBV21-1 to TRBJ2-7; TRBD1 was called by the table and not checked on the DNA. TRBV21-1 is a known pseudogene. The CDR3 length is 16 residues. CDR3 loop: CASSKAGTGEFYEQYF. The DNA for the CDR3 is TGTGCCAGCAGCAAGGCCGGGACAGGGGAGTTCTACGAGCAGTACTTC.

The chain is built from TRBV19 and TRBJ1-5; D not certain. Germline V gene sequence: CDR1 LNHDA, CDR2 SQIVND (reference sequence). This CDR3 has 15 residues. Trimming stripped 1 base from V and 0 bases from J, with 7 bases between. The CDR3 reads CASSIAAGSNQPQHF. The DNA of the CDR3 is TGTGCCAGTAGTATAGCGGCAGGTAGCAATCAGCCCCAGCATTTT.

The chain couples TRBV4-2 to TRBJ1-4; D remains ambiguous. The CDR3 totals 14 residues. Germline values: CDR1 LGHNA, CDR2 YNFKEQ. Trimming removed 0 bases at V and 8 bases at J, with 10 bases between. The CDR3 DNA reads as TGTGCCAGCAGCCAAGATCAAACGGAGGAAAAACTGTTTTTT. Residues: CASSQDQTEEKLFF.

The chain recombines TRBV7-2 with TRBJ2-7; D remains ambiguous. The CDR3 has 15 amino acids. Germline V gene sequence: CDR1 SGHTA, CDR2 FQGNSA. V lost 3 bases and J 3 bases, leaving 15 bases between the germline ends. In DNA, the CDR3 is TGTGCCAGCAGCTTCCGGCAGGTCGTGGACTACGAGCAGTACTTC. It specifies CASSFRQVVDYEQYF.